The 9 T cell receptor beta chains below come from one sample, sequenced in a study of OX40 agonist ivuxolimab in advanced cancers. The protocol was immunoSEQ multiplex PCR, while the TCRdb copy is restricted to in-frame clones and leaves out a portion. The table has under 85,000 clones, approximately 92% seen once. Specimen: CD4+ or CD8+ T cells sorted from blood, collected in a trial of the OX40 agonist ivuxolimab. These receptors originate from an adult with an advanced solid tumor such as melanoma, head and neck, liver or kidney cancer.

V is TRBV5-1 and J is TRBJ2-3, with D possibly TRBD1 on 6 matching bases. This CDR3 spans 15 amino acids. Trimming took off 0 bases at V and 2 bases at J, with 10 bases between the two ends. Germline V gives CDR1 SGHRS, CDR2 YFSETQ. CDR3 in amino acids: CASSLAGQLTDTQYF. The CDR3 DNA reads as TGCGCCAGCAGCTTGGCGGGACAACTCACAGATACGCAGTATTTT.

This clone has only one observation. V is TRBV5-5 and J is TRBJ2-3, with 10 bases aligning to TRBD2. The CDR3 consists of 16 residues. V gave up 0 bases and J gave up 4 bases; unmatched junction bases: 5. Germline lookup yields CDR1 SGHKS and CDR2 YYEKEE (reference sequence). CDR3 DNA: TGTGCCAGCAGCTTGGCCCCTAGCGGGAGCCCAGATACGCAGTATTTT. Translating it yields CASSLAPSGSPDTQYF.

The chain joins TRBV7-9 to TRBJ2-1; 12 bases line up with TRBD2. The CDR3 totals 16 residues. The V gene end was trimmed by 5 bases and the J gene end by 8 bases; junction bases not matched to a gene: 10. From germline, CDR1 is SEHNR and CDR2 FQNEAQ (reference sequence). The DNA for the CDR3 is TGTGCCAGCAGCATGCGGACTAGCGGGATCTCGGATGAGCAGTTCTTC. Its protein product is CASSMRTSGISDEQFF. The variable domain in full, with the rest retrieved from reference TRBV7-9 and TRBJ2-1, is DTGVSQNPRHKITKRGQNVTFRCDPISEHNRLYWYRQTLGQGPEFLTYFQNEAQLEKSRLLSDRFSAERPKGSFSTLEIQRTEQGDSAMYLCASSMRTSGISDEQFFGPGTRLTVL.

The chain uses TRBV18 and TRBJ1-1; D ambiguous. V shed 7 bases and J shed 1 base, with 13 bases lying between them. The CDR3 sequence is 14 residues long. The V gene's germline CDR1 is KGHSH and CDR2 LQKENI. The CDR3 nucleotides read TGTGCCAGCTTCCTAGGGAGGGCGAACACTGAAGCTTTCTTT. Its translation is CASFLGRANTEAFF. The full variable domain, completed using reference TRBV18 and TRBJ1-1, is NAGVMQNPRHLVRRRGQEARLRCSPMKGHSHVYWYRQLPEEGLKFMVYLQKENIIDESGMPKERFSAEFPKEGPSILRIQQVVRGDSAAYFCASFLGRANTEAFFGQGTRLTVV.

The CDR3 DNA is TGTGCCAGCAGCGTCGGTAGCGGGAGCTCCTACGAGCAGTACTTC. Protein sequence: CASSVGSGSSYEQYF. V gene TRBV7-2 combines with J gene TRBJ2-7, with 9 bases fitting TRBD2. The trim removed 5 bases at V and 0 bases at J, leaving 5 bases unmatched. The V gene's germline CDR1 is SGHTA and CDR2 FQGNSA. This CDR3 spans 15 amino acids. The full variable domain, with the rest looked up from reference TRBV7-2 and TRBJ2-7, is GAGVSQSPSNKVTEKGKDVELRCDPISGHTALYWYRQSLGQGLEFLIYFQGNSAPDKSGLPSDRFSAERTGGSVSTLTIQRTQQEDSAVYLCASSVGSGSSYEQYFGPGTRLTVT.

The chain has TRBV19 and TRBJ2-2, with 10 bases fitting TRBD2. Germline V CDR1 and CDR2: LNHDA, SQIVND (reference sequence). V was pared by 5 bases and J by 1 base, with 4 bases of the junction left unmatched. This CDR3 region has 16 residues. The DNA of the CDR3 is TGTGCCAGTAGTCCCTGGACTAGCGGGAACACCGGGGAGCTGTTTTTT. Its protein product is CASSPWTSGNTGELFF.

The genes are TRBV7-2 and TRBJ2-7, with TRBD2 as a possible D gene (6 bases). This CDR3 comprises 13 residues. CDR1 and CDR2 from the germline V gene are SGHTA and FQGNSA. Trimming pared 6 bases from V and 1 base from J, leaving 10 bases between. The CDR3 loop reads CASRTAGSYEQYF. The CDR3 bases are TGTGCCAGCAGGACTGCGGGGTCCTACGAGCAGTACTTC. Drawing the rest from reference TRBV7-2 and TRBJ2-7, the complete variable domain is GAGVSQSPSNKVTEKGKDVELRCDPISGHTALYWYRQSLGQGLEFLIYFQGNSAPDKSGLPSDRFSAERTGGSVSTLTIQRTQQEDSAVYLCASRTAGSYEQYFGPGTRLTVT.

This clone was recorded only once. V gene TRBV5-1 combines with J gene TRBJ1-3; D gene ambiguous. In germline, CDR1 is SGHRS, CDR2 YFSETQ. The CDR3 is made up of 15 amino acids. The V end lost 6 bases, the J end lost 0 bases, and 13 bases lay between the germline ends. The CDR3 DNA follows: TGCGCCAGCACCCTCGCAGGTTACTCTGGAAACACCATATATTTT. This sequence encodes CASTLAGYSGNTIYF.

CDR3 amino acids: CASSYDIGRGNTIYF. CDR3 nucleotides: TGTGCCAGCAGTTACGACATCGGCAGGGGAAACACCATATATTTT. This rearrangement joins TRBV6-5 to TRBJ1-3; D not certain. CDR3 length: 15 residues. Between the trimmed V and J ends, which lost 2 bases and 4 bases, there was a span of 12 bases. Germline V lookup: CDR1 MNHEY, CDR2 SVGAGI.